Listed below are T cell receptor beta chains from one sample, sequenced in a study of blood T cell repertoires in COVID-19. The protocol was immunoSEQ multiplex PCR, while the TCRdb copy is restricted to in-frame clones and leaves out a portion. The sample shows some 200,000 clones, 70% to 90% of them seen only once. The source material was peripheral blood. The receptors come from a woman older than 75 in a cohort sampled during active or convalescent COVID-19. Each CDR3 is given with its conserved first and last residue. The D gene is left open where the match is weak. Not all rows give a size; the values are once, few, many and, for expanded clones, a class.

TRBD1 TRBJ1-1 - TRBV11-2 TGTGCCAGCGGGCGGACAGGGGGCGATTTGACTGAAGCTTTCTTT CASGRTGGDLTEAFF
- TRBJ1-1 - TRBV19 TGTGCCAGTATAGGTGCGGGGCTATTGAACACTGAAGCTTTCTTT CASIGAGLLNTEAFF
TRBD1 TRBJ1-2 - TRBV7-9 TGTGCCAGCAGCTTAGAGGTAGTAGGGGGCGCCAACTATGGCTACACCTTC CASSLEVVGGANYGYTF
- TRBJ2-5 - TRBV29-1 TGCAGCGTTTCTGAGCCCGCCTCCCGGGAGACCCAGTACTTC CSVSEPASRETQYF
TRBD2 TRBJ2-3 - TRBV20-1 TGCAGTGCTAGTCGCGGGACTAGCGACAGCACAGATACGCAGTATTTT CSASRGTSDSTDTQYF
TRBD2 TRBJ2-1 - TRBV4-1 TGCGCCAGCAGCCAAAATTTGTTTGGACTAGCGGGAAACAATGAGCAGTTCTTC CASSQNLFGLAGNNEQFF
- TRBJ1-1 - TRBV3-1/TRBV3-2 TGTGCCAGCAGCCAAGACCCGGACACTGAAGCTTTCTTT CASSQDPDTEAFF
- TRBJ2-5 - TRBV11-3 TGTGCCAGCAGAGGTAATTCGGGAGAGACCCAGTACTTC CASRGNSGETQYF
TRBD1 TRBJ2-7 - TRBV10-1 TGCGCCAGCAGTGAGTCGAGGACAGGGCCTCGGGACGAGCAGTACTTC CASSESRTGPRDEQYF
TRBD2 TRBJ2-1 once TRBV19 TGTGCCAGTAGTATCATTAGCGGGAGTCGAAATGAGCAGTTCTTC CASSIISGSRNEQFF
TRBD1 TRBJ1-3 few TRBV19 TGTGCCAGTAGTATGTTCGTGACAGGGACTGGAAACACCATATATTTT CASSMFVTGTGNTIYF
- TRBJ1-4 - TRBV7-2 TGTGCCAGCAGCCCGGCGGGTGGAAATGGTGGTGAAAAACTGTTTTTT CASSPAGGNGGEKLFF
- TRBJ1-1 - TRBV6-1 TGTGCCAGCAGTGAAATAAAGACAGCGAACACTGAAGCTTTCTTT CASSEIKTANTEAFF
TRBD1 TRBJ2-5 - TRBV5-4 TGTGCCAGCAGCTTCCGGGACAGCCAAGAGACCCAGTACTTC CASSFRDSQETQYF
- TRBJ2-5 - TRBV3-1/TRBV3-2 TGTGCCAGCAGCCCACAGTATCAAAGCGGGCAAGAGACCCAGTACTTC CASSPQYQSGQETQYF
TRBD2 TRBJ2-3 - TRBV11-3 TGTGCCAGCAGCTTGTCGGTCCAGGGAGGGGCAGATACGCAGTATTTT CASSLSVQGGADTQYF
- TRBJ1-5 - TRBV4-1 TGCGCCAGCAGCACCCTACCTGCAGGGCCCCAGCATTTT CASSTLPAGPQHF
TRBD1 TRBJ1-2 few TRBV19 TGTGCCACCCAGGGGGCCAGGACGAACTATGGCTACACCTTC CATQGARTNYGYTF
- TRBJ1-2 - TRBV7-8 TGTGCCAGCAGCTTAAATTCAGGGCCCGACCACGCATATGGCTACACCTTC CASSLNSGPDHAYGYTF
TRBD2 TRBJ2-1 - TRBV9 TGTGCCAGCAGCCCCGGGAGCGGGAGGAAGTCCTACAATGAGCAGTTCTTC CASSPGSGRKSYNEQFF
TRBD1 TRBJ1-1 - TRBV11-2 TGTGCCAGCAGCTCTTACAGGGGTAGTAACACTGAAGCTTTCTTT CASSSYRGSNTEAFF
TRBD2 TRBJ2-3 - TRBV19 TGTGCCAGTAGCCCGGGACTAGCGGGGGCCAACACAGATACGCAGTATTTT CASSPGLAGANTDTQYF
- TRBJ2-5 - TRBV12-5 TGTGCTAGTGAGGCCCAGGCGATTCTCGTAGAGACCCAGTACTTC CASEAQAILVETQYF
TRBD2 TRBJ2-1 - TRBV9 TGTGCCAGCAGCACTAGCGGGGGGGCCTACAATGAGCAGTTCTTC CASSTSGGAYNEQFF
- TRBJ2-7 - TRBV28 TGTGCCAGCAATACCCAGACAGCCTACGAGCAGTACTTC CASNTQTAYEQYF
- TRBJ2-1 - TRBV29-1 TGCAGCGTTGGGCAGGGGTCTGGGTCCTACAATGAGCAGTTCTTC CSVGQGSGSYNEQFF
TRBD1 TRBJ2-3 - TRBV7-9 TGTGCCAGCAGCCGGGGACAGGGTTGGGAAGATACGCAGTATTTT CASSRGQGWEDTQYF
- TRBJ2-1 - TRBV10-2 TGCGCCAGCAGTGCGGACAGACGGAATGAGCAGTTCTTC CASSADRRNEQFF
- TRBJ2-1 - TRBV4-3 TGCGCCAGCAGCCAAGACTTGCGGGGGCCTTCTACCCATGAGCAGTTCTTC CASSQDLRGPSTHEQFF
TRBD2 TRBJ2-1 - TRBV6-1 TGTGCCAGCAGTGAAGGTTTTAGCGGGTGGAATGAGCAGTTCTTC CASSEGFSGWNEQFF
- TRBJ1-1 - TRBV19 TGTGCCAGTAGTATAGGGCCGAACACTGAAGCTTTCTTT CASSIGPNTEAFF
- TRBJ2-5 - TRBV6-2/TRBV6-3 TGTGCCAGCAGTTATGCGTGGCAGGGACATGACCAAGAGACCCAGTACTTC CASSYAWQGHDQETQYF
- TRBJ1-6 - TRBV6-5 TGTGCCAGCATGTCAGGCCCTGGAATCTCACCCCTCCACTTT CASMSGPGISPLHF
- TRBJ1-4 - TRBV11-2 TGTGCCAGCAGCCCGGGACTTGGCAATGAAAAACTGTTTTTT CASSPGLGNEKLFF
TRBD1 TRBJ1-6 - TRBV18 TGTGCCAGCTCACCGGCGACGACAGGGGCCAATAATTCACCCCTCCACTTT CASSPATTGANNSPLHF
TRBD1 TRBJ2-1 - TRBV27 TGTGCCAGCACCAGACAGGGTCGGGCGGCCTACAATGAGCAGTTCTTC CASTRQGRAAYNEQFF
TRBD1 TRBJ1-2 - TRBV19 TGTGCCAGTAGGGGACAGGGGCGCTATGGCTACACCTTC CASRGQGRYGYTF
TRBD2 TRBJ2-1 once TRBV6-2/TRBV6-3 TGTGCCAGCAGTTACTCGATGGCTAGCGGTGACAATGAGCAGTTCTTC CASSYSMASGDNEQFF